This T cell receptor (beta chain) was profiled in a study of shared clonotypes between healthy human individuals. Notes on this clone: What it recognizes is unknown.

The V gene end was trimmed by 2 bases and the J gene end by 3 bases; junction bases not matched to a gene: 1. This CDR3 region has 14 residues. Germline CDR1 MDHEN, CDR2 SYDVKM. Investigators divided CD4+ cells into CD45RA+ naive and CD45RA-negative memory subsets. Data came from immunoSEQ multiplex PCR; TCRdb stores just in-frame clones and leaves some out. Of 150,000 to 200,000 clones listed, approximately 61% are singletons. Findings and caveats of the study: Some naive CD4 clonotypes, roughly 4.5%, turned up in common across four donors.

This clonotype was sampled from a man under 40 in good health. V usage is TRBV28 and J usage is TRBJ1-3, with 7 bases aligning to TRBD1. Sequenced sample: memory CD4+ T cells sorted from blood. The sample's subset: CD45RA-negative fraction. CDR3 bases: TGTGCCAGCAGTTTACACAGGGGTGGAAACACCATATATTTT. Its protein is CASSLHRGGNTIYF.